These 27 T cell receptor beta chains originate from one sample sequenced in a study of T cell changes during pregnancy in multiple sclerosis. Profiling relied on immunoSEQ multiplex PCR, and the TCRdb table lists in-frame clones only, not all of them. Here the sample spans roughly 99,000 clones, about 90% being singletons. Sequencing was performed on peripheral blood, taken in the third trimester of pregnancy. These TCRs come from a female donor in good health, enrolled as a control in a pregnancy study.

This sequence joins TRBV27 and TRBJ1-4; D is perhaps TRBD1 (5 bases). CDR1 and CDR2 (germline): MNHEY, SMNVEV (reference sequence). This CDR3 has 17 residues. Trimming removed 6 bases from V and 0 bases from J, with 17 bases in between. CDR3 amino acids: CASSLGRGRATNEKLFF. DNA of the CDR3: TGTGCCAGCAGCCTTGGAAGGGGCAGGGCAACTAATGAAAAACTGTTTTTT. Based on the CDR3 plus reference TRBV27 and TRBJ1-4, the full variable domain is EAQVTQNPRYLITVTGKKLTVTCSQNMNHEYMSWYRQDPGLGLRQIYYSMNVEVTDKGDVPEGYKVSRKEKRNFPLILESPSPNQTSLYFCASSLGRGRATNEKLFFGSGTQLSVL.

The chain uses TRBV5-1 and TRBJ1-5; 8 positions agree with TRBD1. V dropped 4 bases and J dropped 8; count of bases not matched to a gene: 8. Per the germline V gene, CDR1 is SGHRS and CDR2 is YFSETQ. CDR3 size: 14 residues. The CDR3 DNA sequence: TGCGCCAGCAGCGTGACAGGGGCGGGGGAGCCCCAGCATTTT. The encoded protein is CASSVTGAGEPQHF.

The V and J genes are TRBV7-2 and TRBJ1-6; possible D gene TRBD1, 6 bases. Germline-derived CDR1 and CDR2 are SGHTA and FQGNSA. Trimming took off 0 bases at V and 7 bases at J, with 10 bases between the two ends. The length of the CDR3 is 15 residues. CDR3 nucleotides: TGTGCCAGCAGCTTAGCTCCAGGGGCGAATTCACCCCTCCACTTT. Translating gives CASSLAPGANSPLHF.

The CDR3 nucleotides read TGTGCCAGCAGCCCGGACAGGGGGCGGTTTCCGTTTTTT. Translating gives CASSPDRGRFPFF. V gene TRBV5-5 combines with J gene TRBJ1-4; 11 positions match TRBD1. Germline loops: CDR1 SGHKS, CDR2 YYEKEE (reference sequence). J gave up 16 bases and V 4 bases, and 9 bases lay outside the gene matches. The CDR3 is 13 amino acids.

The genes are TRBV18 and TRBJ2-7; D is unresolved. Trimming pared 6 bases from V and 3 bases from J, leaving 15 bases between. CDR1 is KGHSH and CDR2 is LQKENI in the germline V gene. The CDR3 spans 14 residues. CDR3 residues: CASSPRPRDYEQYF. In DNA, the CDR3 is TGTGCCAGCTCGCCCAGGCCGAGAGACTACGAGCAGTACTTC.

The V and J genes are TRBV7-9 and TRBJ1-3, with TRBD1 identical over 7 bases. After removal of 3 bases from V and 2 bases from J, the junction contained 1 base not matched to a gene. The V gene's germline CDR1 is SEHNR and CDR2 FQNEAQ (reference sequence). The CDR3 is 14 amino acids. This CDR3 is CASSLTGTGNTIYF. As DNA, the CDR3 is TGTGCCAGCAGCTTGACAGGGACTGGAAACACCATATATTTT.

The CDR3 is CASSSLRDSYNEQFF. CDR3 bases: TGTGCCAGCAGTTCCCTCCGGGACAGCTACAATGAGCAGTTCTTC. V usage is TRBV27 and J usage is TRBJ2-1; 7 bases are shared with TRBD1. This CDR3 region has 15 residues. V lost 4 bases, J lost 3 bases, and 6 bases stayed unmatched. Germline CDR1 reads MNHEY; CDR2 reads SMNVEV (reference sequence).

The J gene is TRBJ2-6, the V gene TRBV9, with 7 bases identical to TRBD1. This CDR3 is 18 amino acids long. Per germline, CDR1 SGDLS and CDR2 YYNGEE. V lost 4 bases, J lost 0 bases, and 10 bases stayed unmatched. CDR3 DNA: TGTGCCAGCAGCCCCCGACAGGGCAGAAGCTCTGGGGCCAACGTCCTGACTTTC. Translating gives CASSPRQGRSSGANVLTF.

The chain joins TRBV19 to TRBJ1-6; 10 nucleotides agree with TRBD1. The V gene's germline CDR1 is LNHDA and CDR2 SQIVND (reference sequence). Unmatched junction bases numbered 10, after V lost 6 bases and J lost 8 bases. This CDR3 is built from 16 residues. CDR3 sequence: CASRTGGPITDSPLHF. The CDR3 DNA is TGTGCCAGTAGGACAGGGGGCCCTATAACTGATTCACCCCTCCACTTT.

The chain joins TRBV6-1 to TRBJ2-3; possible D gene TRBD2, 6 bases. Trimming pared 7 bases from V and 0 bases from J, leaving 11 bases between. This CDR3 is built from 14 residues. Per germline, CDR1 MNHNS and CDR2 SASEGT. CDR3: CASIGLISTDTQYF. CDR3 DNA sequence: TGTGCCAGCATTGGACTAATTAGCACAGATACGCAGTATTTT.

This chain joins TRBV9 and TRBJ1-1; 7 nucleotides align to TRBD1. This CDR3 is built from 17 residues. Germline CDR1 SGDLS, CDR2 YYNGEE. J lost 0 bases, V lost 3 bases, and 11 bases had no gene match. Here the CDR3 reads CASSGTGDRTLNTEAFF. The CDR3 nucleotides are TGTGCCAGCAGCGGTACAGGGGATAGGACACTGAACACTGAAGCTTTCTTT.

The chain links TRBV27 to TRBJ2-4, with a tentative D call TRBD1 (6 bases). The CDR3 has 16 residues. Germline CDR1 MNHEY, CDR2 SMNVEV (reference sequence). V lost 5 bases, J lost 8 bases, and 22 bases lay in between. CDR3 coding DNA: TGTGCCAGCAGTCCGACAATTTCAGGGGCCACCGACATTCAGTACTTC. This encodes CASSPTISGATDIQYF.

The chain carries TRBV4-1 and TRBJ1-4; 9 bases agree with TRBD1. Losses at the gene ends were 1 base for V and 4 bases for J; bases not matched to a gene: 19. In germline, CDR1 is MGHRA, CDR2 YSYEKL. The CDR3 spans 21 residues. The CDR3 DNA is TGCGCCAGCAGCCAAGTCCCGGGATTCCCGGGACAGGGTGGTGGTAATGAAAAACTGTTTTTT. Its protein product is CASSQVPGFPGQGGGNEKLFF.

The chain has TRBV9 and TRBJ1-2; tentatively, D is TRBD1 (6 bases). Trimming cost V 0 bases and J 8 bases, with 20 bases left between them. This CDR3 has 16 residues. Germline loops: CDR1 SGDLS, CDR2 YYNGEE. CDR3 sequence (DNA): TGTGCCAGCAGCGTAGAGGGGGGGACTGGGGCTGGGGGCTACACCTTC. Encoded protein: CASSVEGGTGAGGYTF. The whole variable domain, filled in from reference TRBV9 and TRBJ1-2, reads DSGVTQTPKHLITATGQRVTLRCSPRSGDLSVYWYQQSLDQGLQFLIQYYNGEERAKGNILERFSAQQFPDLHSELNLSSLELGDSALYFCASSVEGGTGAGGYTFGSGTRLTVV.

The chain employs TRBV6-6 and TRBJ2-5; D unresolved. This CDR3 region has 10 residues. Trimming removed 6 bases from V and 5 bases from J, with 4 bases in between. Germline CDR1 MNHNY, CDR2 SVGAGI (reference sequence). The CDR3 nucleotides are TGTGCCAGCAGCCTTGAGACCCAGTACTTC. It specifies CASSLETQYF.

This CDR3 reads CASSQDASSPLHF. The CDR3 nucleotides are TGCGCCAGCAGCCAAGATGCGAGCTCTCCCCTCCACTTT. J is TRBJ1-6 and V is TRBV4-3; D gene ambiguous. CDR1 and CDR2 from the germline V gene are LGHNA and YSLEER. V was pared by 0 bases and J by 13 bases, with 10 bases between. The CDR3 loop spans 13 amino acids.

V and J are TRBV30 and TRBJ1-5; TRBD1 aligns across 8 bases. CDR1 GTSNPN and CDR2 SVGIG come from the germline V gene (reference sequence). Losses at the gene ends were 2 bases for V and 8 bases for J; bases not matched to a gene: 26. The CDR3 runs to 20 residues. CDR3 coding DNA: TGTGCCTGGAGTCGGGAGACAGGGGCCGTAGCGGCTCGGATATCGGAGCCCCAGCATTTT. Translating gives CAWSRETGAVAARISEPQHF.

The V call is TRBV5-6, the J call TRBJ2-7, with D possibly matching TRBD1 (5 bases). CDR3 length: 16 residues. The V end was cut by 4 bases, the J end by 6 bases, with 23 bases between. Germline CDR1 and CDR2: SGHDT and YYEEEE. DNA for the CDR3: TGTGCCAGCAGCCTTTCCCCTAAAGGGGCCTTGACCGAGCAGTACTTC. Protein sequence: CASSLSPKGALTEQYF.

About this clone itself: Other DNA sequences in the same sample also yield this CDR3. Written as DNA, the CDR3 is TGTGCCAGCAGAGAAATTGGACAGACGAACACTGAAGCTTTCTTT. It encodes CASREIGQTNTEAFF. The gene calls are TRBV5-6 and TRBJ1-1; perhaps TRBD1 as D (6 bases). Germline CDR1 is SGHDT and CDR2 is YYEEEE. The CDR3 is 15 residues long. The ends were cut back, 5 bases at V and 1 base at J, with 15 bases in the middle.

This clone was picked up one time. The rearrangement joins TRBV30 to TRBJ1-1; D not certain. Trimming removed 4 bases from V and 1 base from J, with 13 bases in between. The germline CDR1 and CDR2 sequences are GTSNPN and SVGIG (reference sequence). CDR3 length equals 14 residues. The CDR3 bases are TGTGCCTGGAACTCCGGGAGCCCGAACACTGAAGCTTTCTTT. The encoded protein is CAWNSGSPNTEAFF.

The count of this clone is one. This chain uses TRBV7-9 with TRBJ1-3; 7 bases fit TRBD1. V shed 3 bases and J 7 bases; nucleotides not matched to a gene: 3. The CDR3 length is 13 residues. Germline CDR1 reads SEHNR; CDR2 reads FQNEAQ (reference sequence). The CDR3 loop reads CASSFDRANTIYF. In nucleotides, the CDR3 is TGTGCCAGCAGCTTCGACAGGGCCAACACCATATATTTT.

The V call is TRBV11-2, the J call TRBJ1-5; D uncertain. Germline V lookup: CDR1 SGHAT, CDR2 FQNNGV. The V end was cut by 3 bases, the J end by 6 bases, with 9 bases between. This CDR3 comprises 13 residues. This chain's CDR3 is CASSFLSGQPQHF. The CDR3 region has the DNA TGTGCCAGCAGCTTTTTGAGTGGTCAGCCCCAGCATTTT.

The chain links TRBV7-9 to TRBJ2-1; weak D call: TRBD2 (6 bases). There are 17 residues in the CDR3. V gave up 1 base and J gave up 0 bases, with 13 bases separating them. Germline V lookup: CDR1 SEHNR, CDR2 FQNEAQ (reference sequence). CDR3 sequence (DNA): TGTGCCAGCAGCTTAGTACGCGCTAGCGTCTCCTACAATGAGCAGTTCTTC. This codes for CASSLVRASVSYNEQFF.

A few counts support this clone. This chain joins TRBV19 and TRBJ1-1; a possible D gene is TRBD1 (6 bases). The CDR3 is 14 amino acids. The germline V gene has CDR1 LNHDA and CDR2 SQIVND (reference sequence). The V end lost 7 bases, the J end lost 1 base, and 13 bases lay between the germline ends. CDR3 loop: CASTDRWENTEAFF. CDR3 bases: TGTGCCAGTACCGACAGGTGGGAGAACACTGAAGCTTTCTTT.

V is TRBV2 and J is TRBJ1-6; unclear D gene. Germline V CDR1 and CDR2: SNHLY, FYNNEI. The V end was cut by 5 bases, the J end by 10 bases, with 9 bases between. CDR3 size: 12 residues. The CDR3 reads CASSLSTSPLHF. CDR3 nucleotide sequence: TGTGCCAGCAGTCTATCCACCTCACCCCTCCACTTT.

This chain joins TRBV5-4 and TRBJ1-5; 7 nucleotides match TRBD1. The length of the CDR3 is 14 residues. CDR1 is SGHNT, CDR2 YYREEE, per germline (reference sequence). V gave up 4 bases and J gave up 3 bases; unmatched junction bases: 4. The DNA of the CDR3 is TGTGCCAGCAGCAACCAGGGGGACAATCAGCCCCAGCATTTT. It translates to CASSNQGDNQPQHF.

The rearrangement joins TRBV2 to TRBJ2-7, with 10 bases aligning to TRBD1. This CDR3 is built from 14 residues. V trimming: 6 bases; J trimming: 4 bases; junction bases outside the gene matches: 6. Per the germline V gene, CDR1 is SNHLY and CDR2 is FYNNEI. The CDR3 DNA sequence: TGTGCCAGCAGGGGTAGACAGGGGGCATACGAGCAGTACTTC. This translates into CASRGRQGAYEQYF. Drawing the rest from reference TRBV2 and TRBJ2-7, the complete variable domain is EPEVTQTPSHQVTQMGQEVILRCVPISNHLYFYWYRQILGQKVEFLVSFYNNEISEKSEIFDDQFSVERPDGSNFTLKIRSTKLEDSAMYFCASRGRQGAYEQYFGPGTRLTVT.